These 28 T cell receptor beta chains were all obtained from the same sample, sequenced in a study of blood T cell repertoires in COVID-19. Using immunoSEQ multiplex PCR, the repertoire was profiled, and TCRdb retains in-frame clones only, with some absent. The profile shows 150,000 to 200,000 clones, 86% of them singletons. Source material: peripheral blood. The origin of the receptors is a woman aged 80 or over in a cohort sampled during active or convalescent COVID-19.

The chain has TRBV29-1 and TRBJ2-1; D unresolved. This CDR3 spans 12 amino acids. V gave up 4 bases and J gave up 7 bases, with 11 bases separating them. Per the germline V gene, CDR1 is SQVTM and CDR2 is ANQGSEA. The DNA for the CDR3 is TGCAGCGTTGGGTCGAGGAATAATGAGCAGTTCTTC. Its protein is CSVGSRNNEQFF.

CDR3 sequence (DNA): TGCGCCAGCAGCCCAACGGGACAGGTGAATGAAAAACTGTTTTTT. This gives the protein CASSPTGQVNEKLFF. The chain uses TRBV5-1 and TRBJ1-4; 8 bases map to TRBD1. From germline, CDR1 is SGHRS and CDR2 YFSETQ. The CDR3 totals 15 residues. The trim removed 4 bases at V and 5 bases at J, leaving 7 bases unmatched.

V usage is TRBV10-1 and J usage is TRBJ2-5; D might be TRBD2 (5 bases). The CDR3 runs 14 residues. Germline values: CDR1 WNHNN, CDR2 SYGVQD (reference sequence). V was cut by 0 bases and J by 5 bases, with 10 bases left in between. The CDR3: CASSESRQRETQYF. The CDR3 nucleotides read TGCGCCAGCAGTGAGTCGAGGCAGCGGGAGACCCAGTACTTC.

This clone occurred once. The CDR3: CAWRPGKELEAFF. DNA of the CDR3: TGTGCCTGGAGACCGGGGAAGGAACTTGAAGCTTTCTTT. The chain employs TRBV30 and TRBJ1-1; D not certain. V lost 3 bases, J lost 7 bases, and 15 bases lay in between. Germline CDR1 GTSNPN, CDR2 SVGIG (reference sequence). The CDR3 covers 13 residues.

The V and J genes are TRBV24-1 and TRBJ2-7; D gene uncertain. The CDR3 has 15 residues. Germline CDR1 and CDR2: KGHDR and SFDVKD. With 1 base removed from V and 2 bases from J, the gap between germline ends came to 11 bases. The CDR3 DNA reads TGTGCCACCAGTGATTTCGGTCGGTCGACCTACGAGCAGTACGTC. Amino acid sequence: CATSDFGRSTYEQYV.

The CDR3 DNA is TGTGCCAGCTCACCACGGGACAGCCACACTGAAGCTTTCTTT. This sequence encodes CASSPRDSHTEAFF. The chain employs TRBV18 and TRBJ1-1; TRBD1 aligns across 7 bases. Per the germline V gene, CDR1 is KGHSH and CDR2 is LQKENI. The CDR3 covers 14 residues. The V and J ends lost 1 base and 3 bases, in that order; junction bases with no gene match: 2.

This chain uses TRBV6-1 with TRBJ1-6; no firm D call. The CDR3 totals 16 residues. Per the germline V gene, CDR1 is MNHNS and CDR2 is SASEGT. V was trimmed by 2 bases and J by 1 base, leaving 9 bases between them. CDR3 DNA: TGTGCCAGCAGTGAATCGCGGCAATCCTATAATTCACCCCTCCACTTT. It yields the protein CASSESRQSYNSPLHF.

In this sample, this clone turned up a few times. The chain combines TRBV5-1 with TRBJ2-3, with D possibly being TRBD2 (5 bases). The length of the CDR3 is 15 residues. Germline values: CDR1 SGHRS, CDR2 YFSETQ. Trimming stripped 1 base from V and 4 bases from J, with 13 bases between. The CDR3: CASSLSGSKADTQYF. CDR3 in DNA: TGCGCCAGCAGCTTGAGTGGGAGTAAAGCAGATACGCAGTATTTT.

V usage is TRBV27 and J usage is TRBJ2-3; 7 bases line up with TRBD2. The CDR3 runs to 17 residues. Per the germline V gene, CDR1 is MNHEY and CDR2 is SMNVEV (reference sequence). Trimming removed 4 bases from V and 0 bases from J; junction bases left unmatched: 10. DNA of the CDR3: TGTGCCAGCAGTTCGTACCCTAGCGGAACTAGCACAGATACGCAGTATTTT. This translates into CASSSYPSGTSTDTQYF.

The rearrangement joins TRBV29-1 to TRBJ2-3; the D gene is possibly TRBD2 (5 bases). V lost 4 bases and J lost 0, with 14 bases in between. The CDR3 loop spans 15 amino acids. Germline CDR1 is SQVTM and CDR2 is ANQGSEA. The CDR3, as DNA: TGCAGCGTTGGGACTCATCAGACTAGCACAGATACGCAGTATTTT. Protein sequence: CSVGTHQTSTDTQYF.

CDR3 in DNA: TGTGCCAGCAGCCCCAGACAGGCGACCTACGAGCAGTACTTC. This codes for CASSPRQATYEQYF. The chain recombines TRBV7-2 with TRBJ2-7, with D possibly TRBD1 on 6 matching bases. Germline CDR1 SGHTA, CDR2 FQGNSA. Trimming took off 5 bases at V and 2 bases at J, with 13 bases between the two ends. CDR3 length: 14 amino acids.

The chain uses TRBV30 and TRBJ2-1; D is perhaps TRBD2 (7 bases). V lost 2 bases and J 6 bases, leaving 14 bases between the germline ends. The CDR3 has 14 amino acids. The germline V gene encodes CDR1 GTSNPN and CDR2 SVGIG (reference sequence). The CDR3 sequence: CAWSMGGGRNEQFF. Written as DNA, the CDR3 is TGTGCCTGGAGTATGGGGGGGGGCCGCAATGAGCAGTTCTTC.

The V and J genes are TRBV3-1 (or the pseudogene TRBV3-2) and TRBJ1-4, with D unresolved. Germline CDR1 is LGHDT and CDR2 is YNNKEL (reference sequence). The CDR3 spans 16 residues. Trimming stripped 3 bases from V and 7 bases from J, with 18 bases between. Here the CDR3 DNA reads TGTGCCAGCAGCCACGATACGTACCGAGGCGGTGAAAAACTGTTTTTT. This gives the protein CASSHDTYRGGEKLFF.

Here the CDR3 DNA reads TGCAGCGTTGGGACAGGGGGAATTGCTGGGGCCAACGTCCTGACTTTC. Its protein product is CSVGTGGIAGANVLTF. The chain carries TRBV29-1 and TRBJ2-6, with 10 bases that match TRBD1. V dropped 4 bases and J dropped 2; count of bases not matched to a gene: 5. Germline V lookup: CDR1 SQVTM, CDR2 ANQGSEA. The CDR3 spans 16 residues.

The V and J genes are TRBV5-6 and TRBJ1-1; possibly TRBD1 for D (5 bases). Looked up from germline, CDR1 is SGHDT and CDR2 is YYEEEE. V lost 0 bases and J 1 base, leaving 10 bases between the germline ends. CDR3 length: 15 residues. The CDR3, as DNA: TGTGCCAGCAGCTTGGTTTATACAGGGAACACTGAAGCTTTCTTT. Protein: CASSLVYTGNTEAFF.

The rearrangement uses TRBV6-2 or TRBV6-3 and TRBJ2-5; TRBD1 might be the D (6 bases). From germline, CDR1 is MNHEY and CDR2 SVGEGT. Trimming shortened V by 0 bases and J by 4 bases, and 21 bases separated the two germline ends. The CDR3 length is 18 residues. The CDR3 nucleotides read TGTGCCAGCAGTTACTCGGGTGAGGGGGTAAATCTTGGAGAGACCCAGTACTTC. Amino acids: CASSYSGEGVNLGETQYF.

The chain is built from TRBV7-2 and TRBJ1-2; TRBD1 matches 9 bases. With 0 bases clipped from V and 3 bases from J, the junction kept 8 bases outside the gene matches. The CDR3 is 17 amino acids. Germline V gives CDR1 SGHTA, CDR2 FQGNSA. Written as DNA, the CDR3 is TGTGCCAGCAGCTTAGCCCGGACAGGGGAGGATTACTATGGCTACACCTTC. Protein: CASSLARTGEDYYGYTF.

This chain joins TRBV7-2 and TRBJ2-5; 9 nucleotides agree with TRBD2. The V gene's germline CDR1 is SGHTA and CDR2 FQGNSA. V lost 4 bases, J lost 3 bases, and 9 bases stayed unmatched. The CDR3 spans 16 residues. Here the CDR3 DNA reads TGTGCCAGCAGCTCCTTTGCGGGAGGGGGGAAAGAGACCCAGTACTTC. Amino acids: CASSSFAGGGKETQYF. Using reference TRBV7-2 and TRBJ2-5 for the parts outside the CDR3, the full variable domain is GAGVSQSPSNKVTEKGKDVELRCDPISGHTALYWYRQSLGQGLEFLIYFQGNSAPDKSGLPSDRFSAERTGGSVSTLTIQRTQQEDSAVYLCASSSFAGGGKETQYFGPGTRLLVL.

The chain uses TRBV19 and TRBJ2-3, with 7 nucleotides matching TRBD1. This CDR3 spans 15 amino acids. The germline CDR1 and CDR2 sequences are LNHDA and SQIVND (reference sequence). Losses at the gene ends were 0 bases for V and 1 base for J; bases not matched to a gene: 1. CDR3 bases: TGTGCCAGTAGTATAGACGACAGGGGCACAGATACGCAGTATTTT. This encodes CASSIDDRGTDTQYF.

V and J are TRBV4-3 and TRBJ1-5; TRBD1 matches 11 bases. This CDR3 has 15 amino acids. V dropped 0 bases and J dropped 9; count of bases not matched to a gene: 4. The V gene's germline CDR1 is LGHNA and CDR2 YSLEER. The CDR3 sequence: CASSQEGTGGVPQHF. DNA of the CDR3: TGCGCCAGCAGCCAAGAAGGGACAGGGGGTGTGCCCCAGCATTTT.

This chain uses TRBV5-5 with TRBJ1-3; 7 bases fit TRBD1. There are 15 residues in the CDR3. The junction had 3 bases not matched to a gene; V was cut back by 3 bases and J by 0 bases. The germline CDR1 and CDR2 sequences are SGHKS and YYEKEE (reference sequence). The CDR3 loop reads CASSSDRLSGNTIYF. The CDR3 nucleotides read TGTGCCAGCAGCTCGGACAGGCTCTCTGGAAACACCATATATTTT.

This chain connects TRBV11-2 to TRBJ2-7; maybe TRBD2 (5 bases). The CDR3 totals 16 residues. Trimming removed 1 base at V and 3 bases at J, with 16 bases between. Germline lookup yields CDR1 SGHAT and CDR2 FQNNGV. The CDR3: CASSLVRYTAGYEQYF. The DNA for the CDR3 is TGTGCCAGCAGCTTAGTTCGCTATACGGCGGGCTACGAGCAGTACTTC.

V usage is TRBV7-9 and J usage is TRBJ1-6, with 7 bases matching TRBD1. The CDR3 length is 15 residues. J gave up 5 bases and V 5 bases, and 6 bases lay outside the gene matches. Germline-derived CDR1 and CDR2 are SEHNR and FQNEAQ (reference sequence). CDR3: CASSPTGVNNSPLHF. Here the CDR3 DNA reads TGTGCCAGCAGCCCCACAGGGGTTAATAATTCACCCCTCCACTTT.

The genes are TRBV6-5 and TRBJ2-7; D might be TRBD2 (5 bases). CDR3 length: 13 amino acids. Germline CDR1 is MNHEY and CDR2 is SVGAGI. Trimming cost V 8 bases and J 2 bases, with 13 bases left between them. CDR3 nucleotide sequence: TGTGCCAGCCTTTCTTGGGAGACCTACGAGCAGTACGTC. It yields the protein CASLSWETYEQYV.

The V and J genes are TRBV18 and TRBJ1-3; 7 bases line up with TRBD1. The CDR3 consists of 16 residues. The ends lost 2 bases at V and 0 bases at J; junction bases unmatched: 4. CDR1 and CDR2 (germline): KGHSH, LQKENI. CDR3 nucleotides: TGTGCCAGCTCACCAGGGGACAGATTCTCTGGAAACACCATATATTTT. Its translation is CASSPGDRFSGNTIYF.

This rearrangement joins TRBV10-3 to TRBJ1-2, with D possibly matching TRBD1 (6 bases). The CDR3 spans 15 residues. Deletions cut 4 bases from V and 2 bases from J, with 14 bases between. The germline V gene encodes CDR1 ENHRY and CDR2 SYGVKD. The CDR3 is CAISGLGDINYGYTF. CDR3 coding DNA: TGTGCCATCAGTGGCCTCGGGGACATAAACTATGGCTACACCTTC.

This clone occurred once. The rearrangement joins TRBV7-9 to TRBJ2-7, with 8 bases matching TRBD1. CDR1 is SEHNR and CDR2 is FQNEAQ in the germline V gene (reference sequence). V was pared by 5 bases and J by 9 bases, with 6 bases of the junction left unmatched. CDR3 length: 12 residues. CDR3 sequence reads: CASSGRDRSQYF. The CDR3, as DNA: TGTGCCAGCAGCGGAAGGGACAGGTCGCAGTACTTC.

This clone was counted only a few times. The chain recombines TRBV6-5 with TRBJ1-2, with a possible D match to TRBD1 (5 bases). Germline V gives CDR1 MNHEY, CDR2 SVGAGI. The V and J ends lost 6 bases and 8 bases respectively, with 16 bases between them. The length of the CDR3 is 13 residues. CDR3 nucleotide sequence: TGTGCCAGCAGGTATCAGGGTAGTCGCGGCTACACCTTC. It yields the protein CASRYQGSRGYTF.